This TCR beta chain was documented in a study of vaccination and CD4 T cells after COVID-19. Study summary: By nasal swab PCR, the convalescent patients were SARS-CoV-2 positive, with 10 or so mild cases and one severe. Stimulation used overlapping spike peptides from SARS-CoV-2, HCoV-NL63, HCoV-OC43 and HCoV-229E.

At the Johns Hopkins FTIC core, DNA taken from cultured CD4+ T cells was sequenced by way of the Oncomine TCR Beta short-read assay. TCRdb ran MiXCR on the PCR reads and lists one entry per CDR3 protein. The data hold approximately 15,000 distinct CDR3 sequences, with about half observed a single time. The length of the CDR3 is 13 residues. V was pared by 5 bases and J by 5 bases, with 9 bases between. Per the germline V gene, CDR1 is SGHVS and CDR2 is FQNEAQ. Concerning this clonotype: No antigen is known for it.

Notes on the study in general: Spike mono-reactivity was found in 304 of the 307 vaccine-specific clones identified in convalescent patients.

Treatment: approximately nine-day PBMC culture with coronavirus spike peptide pools or control peptides (ViraFEST assay). Under the ViraFEST approach, antigen-specific T cells were expanded with peptide pools and TCRs subsequently sequenced. This specimen was CD4+ T cells from blood, cultured in vitro, taken before SARS-CoV-2 vaccination. The V and J genes are TRBV7-8 and TRBJ2-2; D is undetermined. The origin of this receptor is a human donor who had recovered from COVID-19. The CDR3 loop is CASSRTATGELFF. The CDR3 nucleotides are TGTGCCAGCAGCCGGACCGCGACCGGGGAGCTGTTTTTT.